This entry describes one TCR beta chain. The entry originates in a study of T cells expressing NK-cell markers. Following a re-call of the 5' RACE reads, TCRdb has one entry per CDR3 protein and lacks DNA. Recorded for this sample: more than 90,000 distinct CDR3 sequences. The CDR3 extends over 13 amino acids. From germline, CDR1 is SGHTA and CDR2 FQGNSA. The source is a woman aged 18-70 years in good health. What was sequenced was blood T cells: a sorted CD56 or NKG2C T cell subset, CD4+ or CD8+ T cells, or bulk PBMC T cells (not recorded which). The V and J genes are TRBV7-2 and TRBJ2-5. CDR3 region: CASSLIGFETQYF.